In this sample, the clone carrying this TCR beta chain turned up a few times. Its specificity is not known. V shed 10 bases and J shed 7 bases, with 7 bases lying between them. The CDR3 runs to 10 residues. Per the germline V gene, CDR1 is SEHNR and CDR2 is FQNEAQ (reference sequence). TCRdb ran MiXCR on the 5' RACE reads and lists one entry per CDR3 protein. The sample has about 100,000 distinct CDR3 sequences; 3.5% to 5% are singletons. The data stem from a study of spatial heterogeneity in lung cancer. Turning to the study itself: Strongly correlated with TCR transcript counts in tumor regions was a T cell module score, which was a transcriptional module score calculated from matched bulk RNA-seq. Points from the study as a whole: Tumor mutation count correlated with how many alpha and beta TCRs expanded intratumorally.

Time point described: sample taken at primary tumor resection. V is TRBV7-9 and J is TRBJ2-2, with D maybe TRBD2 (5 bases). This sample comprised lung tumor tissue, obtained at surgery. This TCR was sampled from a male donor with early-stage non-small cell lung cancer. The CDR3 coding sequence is TGTGCCAACGGAGGCGGGGAGCTGTTTTTT. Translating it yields CANGGGELFF.